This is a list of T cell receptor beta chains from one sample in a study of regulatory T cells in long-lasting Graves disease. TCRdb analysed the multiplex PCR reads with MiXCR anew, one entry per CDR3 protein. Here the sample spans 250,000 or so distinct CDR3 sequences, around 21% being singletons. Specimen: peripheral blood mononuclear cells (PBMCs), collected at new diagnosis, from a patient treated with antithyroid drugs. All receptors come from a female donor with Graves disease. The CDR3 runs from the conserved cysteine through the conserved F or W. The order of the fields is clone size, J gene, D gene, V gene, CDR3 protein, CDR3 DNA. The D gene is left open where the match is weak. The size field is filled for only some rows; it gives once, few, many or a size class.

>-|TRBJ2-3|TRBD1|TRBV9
CASSQEQGGPDTQYF
TGTGCCAGCAGCCAAGAACAGGGGGGCCCAGATACGCAGTATTTT
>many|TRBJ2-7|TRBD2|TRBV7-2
CASSKEREIYEQYF
TGTGCCAGCAGCAAAGAGCGGGAGATATACGAGCAGTACTTC
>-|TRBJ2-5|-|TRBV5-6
CASSLGSSSGQETQYF
TGTGCCAGCAGCTTGGGCTCGTCGTCAGGGCAAGAGACCCAGTACTTC
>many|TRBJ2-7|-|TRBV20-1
CSAPHGANYEQYF
TGCAGTGCTCCGCACGGGGCCAACTACGAGCAGTACTTC
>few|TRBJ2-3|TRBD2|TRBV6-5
CASSYGLAGTGDTQYF
TGTGCCAGCAGTTACGGGCTAGCGGGGACCGGAGATACGCAGTATTTT
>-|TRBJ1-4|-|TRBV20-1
CSAKRGTASNEKLFF
TGCAGTGCTAAGAGAGGGACGGCTAGTAATGAAAAACTGTTTTTT
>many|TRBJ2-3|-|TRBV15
CATSRDLTDTDTQYF
TGTGCCACCAGCAGAGATCTCACGGACACAGATACGCAGTATTTT
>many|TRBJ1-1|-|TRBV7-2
CASSLARGSASEAFF
TGTGCCAGCAGCTTAGCGCGGGGTTCTGCGTCTGAAGCTTTCTTT
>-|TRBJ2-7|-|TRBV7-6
CASSSTTGTYEQYF
TGTGCCAGCAGCTCAACTACGGGAACCTACGAGCAGTACTTC
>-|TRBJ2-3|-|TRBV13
CASHRTSTDTQYF
TGTGCCAGCCACCGGACAAGCACAGATACGCAGTATTTT
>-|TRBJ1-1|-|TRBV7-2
CASRAGSGEAFF
TGTGCCAGCAGAGCCGGGTCAGGGGAAGCTTTCTTT
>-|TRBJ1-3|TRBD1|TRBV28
CASSSTGSENTIYF
TGTGCCAGCAGTTCGACAGGGTCGGAAAACACCATATATTTT
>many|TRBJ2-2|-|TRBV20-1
CSARRGSTNTGELFF
TGCAGTGCTAGAAGGGGGAGCACGAACACCGGGGAGCTGTTTTTT
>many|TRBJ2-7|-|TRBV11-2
CASSLAGAQYEQYF
TGTGCCAGCAGCCTCGCGGGGGCGCAGTACGAGCAGTACTTC
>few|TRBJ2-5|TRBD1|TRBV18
CASSADRGETQYF
TGTGCCAGCTCAGCGGACAGGGGGGAGACCCAGTACTTC
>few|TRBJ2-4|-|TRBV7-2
CASSLPGLAKNIQYF
TGTGCCAGCAGCTTACCGGGACTAGCCAAAAACATTCAGTACTTC
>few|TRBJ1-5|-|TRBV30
CASSMQGPIQPQHF
TGTGCCAGTAGTATGCAGGGACCGATTCAGCCCCAGCATTTT
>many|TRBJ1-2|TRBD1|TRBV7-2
CASSLGQGTGYTF
TGTGCCAGCAGCTTAGGACAGGGAACTGGCTACACCTTC
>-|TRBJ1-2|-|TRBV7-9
CASSLSPGRINYGYTF
TGTGCCAGCAGCTTGAGCCCGGGACGGATAAACTATGGCTACACCTTC
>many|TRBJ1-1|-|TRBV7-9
CASSPQSRRRAEAFF
TGTGCCAGCAGCCCCCAATCCCGACGACGGGCTGAAGCTTTCTTT
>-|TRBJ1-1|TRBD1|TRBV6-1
CGSRGGGTGGAFF
TGTGGCAGCCGAGGGGGGGGGACAGGTGGAGCTTTCTTT
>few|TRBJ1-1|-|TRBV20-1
CSASKIQNTEAFF
TGCAGTGCTAGCAAAATCCAGAACACTGAAGCTTTCTTT